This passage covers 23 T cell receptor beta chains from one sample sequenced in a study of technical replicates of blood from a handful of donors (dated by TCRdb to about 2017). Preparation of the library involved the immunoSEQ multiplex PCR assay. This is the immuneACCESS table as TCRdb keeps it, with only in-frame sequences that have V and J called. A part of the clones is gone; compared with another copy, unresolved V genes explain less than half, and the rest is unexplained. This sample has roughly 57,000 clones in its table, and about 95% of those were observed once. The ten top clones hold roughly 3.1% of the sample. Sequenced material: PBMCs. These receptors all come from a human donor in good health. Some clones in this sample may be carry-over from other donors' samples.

The CDR3 DNA sequence: TGTGCCAGCAGCGTAGGGGTTGCCGGGACAGGGTCTGAAAAACTGTTTTTT. Protein: CASSVGVAGTGSEKLFF. The J gene is TRBJ1-4, the V gene TRBV9, with TRBD1 identical over 9 bases. Germline-derived CDR1 and CDR2 are SGDLS and YYNGEE. The V and J ends lost 0 bases and 7 bases, in that order; junction bases with no gene match: 10. There are 17 residues in the CDR3.

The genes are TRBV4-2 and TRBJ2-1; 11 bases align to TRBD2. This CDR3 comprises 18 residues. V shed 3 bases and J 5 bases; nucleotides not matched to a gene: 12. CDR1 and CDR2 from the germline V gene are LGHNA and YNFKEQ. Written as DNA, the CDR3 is TGTGCCAGCAGCCACCGGACAGGAGGACTAGCGGGCGACAATGAGCAGTTCTTC. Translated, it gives CASSHRTGGLAGDNEQFF.

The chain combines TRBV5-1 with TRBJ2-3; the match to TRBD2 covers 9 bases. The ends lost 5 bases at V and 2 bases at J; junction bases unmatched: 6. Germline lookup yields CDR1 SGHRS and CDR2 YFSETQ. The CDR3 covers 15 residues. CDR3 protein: CASRRGLAYTDTQYF. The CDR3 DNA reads TGCGCCAGCAGACGCGGACTAGCGTACACAGATACGCAGTATTTT.

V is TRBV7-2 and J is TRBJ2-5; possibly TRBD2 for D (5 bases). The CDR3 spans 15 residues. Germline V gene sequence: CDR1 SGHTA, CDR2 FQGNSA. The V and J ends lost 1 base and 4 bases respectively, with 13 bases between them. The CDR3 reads CASSLVWGVLETQYF. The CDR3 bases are TGTGCCAGCAGCTTAGTCTGGGGAGTTTTAGAGACCCAGTACTTC.

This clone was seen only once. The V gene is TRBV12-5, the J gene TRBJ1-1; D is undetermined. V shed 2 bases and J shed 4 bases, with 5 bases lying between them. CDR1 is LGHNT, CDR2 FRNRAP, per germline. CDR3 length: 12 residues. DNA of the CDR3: TGTGCTAGTGGTTTGCGGGGCACTGAAGCTTTCTTT. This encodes CASGLRGTEAFF.

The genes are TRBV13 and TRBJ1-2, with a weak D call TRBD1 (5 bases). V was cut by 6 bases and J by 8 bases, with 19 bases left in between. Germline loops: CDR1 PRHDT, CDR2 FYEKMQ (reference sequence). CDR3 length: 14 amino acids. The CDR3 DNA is TGTGCCAGCAGTTACCAGGGAAGTGGTTGGGGCTACACCTTC. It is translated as CASSYQGSGWGYTF.

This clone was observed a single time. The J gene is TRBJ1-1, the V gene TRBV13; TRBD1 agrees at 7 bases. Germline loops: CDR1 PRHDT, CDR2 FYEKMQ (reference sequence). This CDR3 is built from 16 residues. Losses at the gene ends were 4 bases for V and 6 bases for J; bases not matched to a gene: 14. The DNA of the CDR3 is TGTGCCAGCAGCTGGCCGGGCGAAGGGGGCTCTGCTGAAGCTTTCTTT. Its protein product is CASSWPGEGGSAEAFF.

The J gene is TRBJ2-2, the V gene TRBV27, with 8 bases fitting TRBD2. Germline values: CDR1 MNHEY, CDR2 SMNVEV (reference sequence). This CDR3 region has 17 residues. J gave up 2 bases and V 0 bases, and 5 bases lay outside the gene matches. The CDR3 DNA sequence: TGTGCCAGCAGTTTATCCGTGGGACTAGGAAACACCGGGGAGCTGTTTTTT. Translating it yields CASSLSVGLGNTGELFF.

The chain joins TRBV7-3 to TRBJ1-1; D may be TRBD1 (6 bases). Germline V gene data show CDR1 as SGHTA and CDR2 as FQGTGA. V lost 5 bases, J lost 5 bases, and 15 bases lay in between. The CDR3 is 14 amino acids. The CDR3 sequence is CASSPSVGTTEAFF. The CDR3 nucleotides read TGTGCCAGCAGCCCCTCGGTCGGGACAACTGAAGCTTTCTTT.

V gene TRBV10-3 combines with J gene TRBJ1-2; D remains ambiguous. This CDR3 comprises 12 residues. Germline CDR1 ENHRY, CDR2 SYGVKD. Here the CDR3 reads CVAGLTNYGYTF. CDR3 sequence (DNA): TGTGTAGCGGGTTTAACGAACTATGGCTACACCTTC.

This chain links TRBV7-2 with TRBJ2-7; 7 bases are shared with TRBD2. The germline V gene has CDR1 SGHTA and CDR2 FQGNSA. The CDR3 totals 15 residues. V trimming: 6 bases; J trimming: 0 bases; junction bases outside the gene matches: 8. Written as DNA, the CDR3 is TGTGCCAGCAGTTTATCCGCTAGCGGCTCCTACGAGCAGTACTTC. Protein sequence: CASSLSASGSYEQYF.

The CDR3 bases are TGTGCCAGCAGCTTAGATGCGGCTAGCGGGATTTACAATGAGCAGTTCTTC. Translated, it gives CASSLDAASGIYNEQFF. The rearrangement joins TRBV11-3 to TRBJ2-1, with TRBD2 matching over 9 bases. Germline assignment: CDR1 SGHNT and CDR2 YENEEA. J gave up 4 bases and V 0 bases, and 7 bases lay outside the gene matches. The CDR3 is 17 residues long.

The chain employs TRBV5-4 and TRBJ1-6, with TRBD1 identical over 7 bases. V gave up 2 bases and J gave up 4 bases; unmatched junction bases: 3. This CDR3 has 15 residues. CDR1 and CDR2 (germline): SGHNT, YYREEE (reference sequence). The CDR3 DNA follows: TGTGCCAGCAGCTTTGGGACAGCTTATAATTCACCCCTCCACTTT. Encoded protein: CASSFGTAYNSPLHF.

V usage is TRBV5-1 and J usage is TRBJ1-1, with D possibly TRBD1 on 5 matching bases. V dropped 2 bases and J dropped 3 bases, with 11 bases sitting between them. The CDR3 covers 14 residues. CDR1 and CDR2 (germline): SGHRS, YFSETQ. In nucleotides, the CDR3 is TGCGCCAGCAGCTTAGCAGGGAGGGACACTGAAGCTTTCTTT. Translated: CASSLAGRDTEAFF.

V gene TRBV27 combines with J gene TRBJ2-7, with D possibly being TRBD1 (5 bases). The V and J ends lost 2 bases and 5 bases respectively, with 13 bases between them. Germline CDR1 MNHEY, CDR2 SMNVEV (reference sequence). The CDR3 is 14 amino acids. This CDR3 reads CASSLAPWGHEQYF. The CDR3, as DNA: TGTGCCAGCAGTTTAGCGCCTTGGGGCCACGAGCAGTACTTC.

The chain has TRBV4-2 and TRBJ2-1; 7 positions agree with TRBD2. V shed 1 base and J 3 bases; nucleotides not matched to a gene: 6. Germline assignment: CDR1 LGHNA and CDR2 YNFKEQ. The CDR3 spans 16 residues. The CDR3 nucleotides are TGTGCCAGCAGCCAAGTTGCGGGGGTGGTCTACAATGAGCAGTTCTTC. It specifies CASSQVAGVVYNEQFF.

The CDR3 sequence is CASSPQASNRGHEQYF. The DNA of the CDR3 is TGTGCCAGCTCACCGCAGGCGAGCAACAGGGGCCACGAGCAGTACTTC. The rearrangement uses TRBV18 and TRBJ2-7; 7 nucleotides agree with TRBD1. This CDR3 region has 16 residues. V shed 3 bases, J shed 5 bases, and the junction held 13 bases outside the gene matches. The germline V gene encodes CDR1 KGHSH and CDR2 LQKENI.

CDR3 region: CASSAGDTQENTEAFF. CDR3 DNA: TGTGCCAGCAGCGCTGGGGACACCCAGGAGAACACTGAAGCTTTCTTT. The rearrangement links TRBV9 to TRBJ1-1; TRBD1 is a possible D gene (6 bases). CDR1 is SGDLS, CDR2 YYNGEE, per germline. Trimming stripped 3 bases from V and 1 base from J, with 16 bases between. The CDR3 covers 16 residues.

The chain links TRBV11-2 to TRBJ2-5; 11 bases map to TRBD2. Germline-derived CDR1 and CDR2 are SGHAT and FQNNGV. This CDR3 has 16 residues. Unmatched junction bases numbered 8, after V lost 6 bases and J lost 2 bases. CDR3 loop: CASRTLAGGRQETQYF. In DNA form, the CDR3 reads TGTGCCAGCAGGACCCTAGCGGGGGGCCGACAAGAGACCCAGTACTTC.

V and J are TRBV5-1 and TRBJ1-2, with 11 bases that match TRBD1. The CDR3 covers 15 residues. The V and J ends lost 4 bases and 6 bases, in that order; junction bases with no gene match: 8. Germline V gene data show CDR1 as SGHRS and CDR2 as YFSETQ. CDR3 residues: CASSGTGGPQNGYTF. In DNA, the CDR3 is TGCGCCAGCAGCGGGACAGGGGGTCCTCAAAATGGCTACACCTTC.

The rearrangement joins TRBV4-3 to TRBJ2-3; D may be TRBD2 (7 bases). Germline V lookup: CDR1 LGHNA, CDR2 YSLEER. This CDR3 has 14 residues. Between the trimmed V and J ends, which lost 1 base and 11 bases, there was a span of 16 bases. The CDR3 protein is CASSQAREGVRQYF. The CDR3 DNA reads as TGCGCCAGCAGCCAAGCCAGGGAGGGGGTGCGGCAGTATTTT.

CDR3 sequence (DNA): TGTGCCAGCAGCTTACCCACTAGTAAAACAGATACGCAGTATTTT. This sequence encodes CASSLPTSKTDTQYF. The chain employs TRBV7-2 and TRBJ2-3; TRBD2 is a possible D gene (5 bases). CDR3 length equals 15 residues. The V end lost 2 bases, the J end lost 3 bases, and 12 bases lay between the germline ends. Germline CDR1 is SGHTA and CDR2 is FQGNSA.

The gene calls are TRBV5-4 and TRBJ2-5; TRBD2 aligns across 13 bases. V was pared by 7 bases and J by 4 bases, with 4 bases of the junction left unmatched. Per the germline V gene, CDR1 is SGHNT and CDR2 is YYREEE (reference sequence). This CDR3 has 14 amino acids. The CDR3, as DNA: TGTGCCAGCGGACTAGCGGGAGCTCGAGAGACCCAGTACTTC. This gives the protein CASGLAGARETQYF. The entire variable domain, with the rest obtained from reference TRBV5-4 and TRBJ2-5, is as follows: ETGVTQSPTHLIKTRGQQVTLRCSSQSGHNTVSWYQQALGQGPQFIFQYYREEENGRGNFPPRFSGLQFPNYSSELNVNALELDDSALYLCASGLAGARETQYFGPGTRLLVL.